A selection of T cell receptor beta chains follows, all from one sample in a study of T cell repertoires in cytomegalovirus infection. TCRdb re-called the reads through MiXCR, storing one row per CDR3 protein. The profile covers about 500,000 distinct CDR3 sequences, with 25% to 35% appearing a single time and 15% to 20% taken by the ten largest. What these receptors recognize is not known. The starting material was cultured PBMCs, obtained from culture after CMV antigen stimulation. The receptors shown here come from a human donor in good health (CMV status not recorded). Some clones in this sample may be carry-over from other donors' samples. The CDR3 runs from the conserved cysteine through the conserved F or W.

J gene | V gene | CDR3 protein
TRBJ2-1 | TRBV19 | CASRRTSGAYNEQFF
TRBJ2-3 | TRBV28 | CASSVSGSGTDTQYF
TRBJ2-1 | TRBV19 | CASKSGVQDEQFF
TRBJ1-4 | TRBV7-2 | CASSLTGQTVKIHF
TRBJ1-6 | TRBV7-2 | CASSHWDSGGPLHF
TRBJ1-2 | TRBV7-2 | CASSLTGQGGHGYTF
TRBJ1-1 | TRBV11-2 | CASSLGGALTEAFF
TRBJ2-1 | TRBV7-2 | CASSSWTSWVEQFF
TRBJ1-4 | TRBV7-6 | CASSPNGGGGEKLFF
TRBJ2-7 | TRBV12-3/TRBV12-4 | CASSPGQFSQSTRQYF
TRBJ2-6 | TRBV12-3/TRBV12-4 | CASSPDSGANVLTF
TRBJ1-2 | TRBV7-2 | CASSPRAGSDYGYTF
TRBJ1-6 | TRBV15 | CATSRGGSGPPLHF
TRBJ2-1 | TRBV7-2 | CASSLVSGSTGEQFF
TRBJ1-6 | TRBV20-1 | CSARMAGGNSPLHF
TRBJ1-2 | TRBV11-2 | CASGKAGTAGLHGYTF
TRBJ1-1 | TRBV7-6 | CASSLAEGAVSQDSEAFF
TRBJ2-7 | TRBV20-1 | CSARGSAGRSYEQYF
TRBJ2-3 | TRBV20-1 | CSARDLQRPSTDTQYF
TRBJ2-7 | TRBV7-2 | CASTGAPPYEQYF
TRBJ2-2 | TRBV6-6 | CASSYHGTSSDGELFF
TRBJ2-2 | TRBV7-2 | CASSYRTGSTGELFF
TRBJ2-3 | TRBV27 | CASSLSSDTDTQYF
TRBJ2-7 | TRBV7-9 | CASSSAQVEYEQYF
TRBJ1-2 | TRBV11-2 | CASSFNQGAYGYTF
TRBJ2-1 | TRBV18 | CASSPPRRPTYNEQFF
TRBJ2-7 | TRBV4-1 | CASSQVITASYEQYF
TRBJ1-2 | TRBV7-2 | CASSLPDSEYGYTF
TRBJ2-7 | TRBV4-3 | CASSQSSGTPSYEQYF
TRBJ2-3 | TRBV7-2 | CASSLSGRETDTQYF
TRBJ2-1 | TRBV12-3/TRBV12-4 | CASSAPGRYNEQFF
TRBJ2-7 | TRBV28 | CASSSPPEYEQYF
TRBJ2-3 | TRBV7-9 | CASSSPLFLRQYF
TRBJ1-5 | TRBV7-2 | CASSLNSNQPQHF
TRBJ2-4 | TRBV7-6 | CASSYRMGGRAKNIQYF
TRBJ1-1 | TRBV5-4 | CASSFRRTDEAFF
TRBJ2-7 | TRBV20-1 | CSAPGGSEQYF